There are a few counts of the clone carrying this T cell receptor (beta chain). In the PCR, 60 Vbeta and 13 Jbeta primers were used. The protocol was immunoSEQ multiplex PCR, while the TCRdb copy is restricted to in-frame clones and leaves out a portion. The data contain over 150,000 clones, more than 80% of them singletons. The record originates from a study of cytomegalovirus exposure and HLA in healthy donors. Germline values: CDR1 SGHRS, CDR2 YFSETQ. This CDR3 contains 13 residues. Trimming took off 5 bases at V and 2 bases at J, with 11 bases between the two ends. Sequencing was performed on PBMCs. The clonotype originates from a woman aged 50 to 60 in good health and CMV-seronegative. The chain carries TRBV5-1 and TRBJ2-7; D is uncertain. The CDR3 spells CASSLTLTYEQYF. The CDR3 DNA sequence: TGCGCCAGCAGTCTTACTTTAACCTACGAGCAGTACTTC.